The 19 T cell receptor beta chains below come from one sample, sequenced in a study of Tregs in tolerant kidney transplant recipients. Data came from immunoSEQ multiplex PCR; TCRdb stores just in-frame clones and leaves some out. Its listing shows approximately 49,000 clones. Sample: CD4+ T cells from blood, taken before the transplant. The source of these receptors is a human donor who received a combined kidney and bone marrow transplant.

A remark on this clone: Read sequence stops 3 residues before the CDR3 end, and the germline J gene provides the missing end. The chain combines TRBV2 with TRBJ1-4; tentatively, D is TRBD1 (6 bases). CDR3 length: 12 residues. From germline, CDR1 is SNHLY and CDR2 FYNNEI. Between the trimmed V and J ends, which lost 6 bases and 4 bases, there was a span of 6 bases. CDR3 DNA (partial): TGTGCCAGCAGACAGGGTAATGAAAAA. Translation gives CASRQGNEK. The full CDR3 protein reads CASRQGNEKLFF.

Worth noting for this clone: The read stops 3 residues short of the end of the CDR3; the missing end is completed from the germline J gene. The V call is TRBV20-1, the J call TRBJ1-1; D is ambiguous. Germline V gene sequence: CDR1 DFQATT, CDR2 SNEGSKA (reference sequence). Trimming stripped 7 bases from V and 7 bases from J, with 16 bases between. The CDR3 has 12 residues. CDR3 protein: CSGTNEALEAFF. Incomplete CDR3 DNA: TGCAGTGGAACGAACGAGGCCCTTGAA.

In the case of this clone: The CDR3 is cut off 3 residues early in the read; its end comes from the germline J gene. V is TRBV19 and J is TRBJ2-7; unclear D gene. The CDR3 has 13 amino acids. Between the trimmed V and J ends, which lost 3 bases and 0 bases, there was a span of 6 bases. Germline V gives CDR1 LNHDA, CDR2 SQIVND (reference sequence). The CDR3 region is CASSMVSSYEQYF. The sequenced CDR3 bases are TGTGCCAGTAGTATGGTCAGCTCCTACGAG.

A remark on this clone: Sequencing ends 3 residues short of the CDR3 end; the germline J gene provides the rest. The rearrangement links TRBV30 to TRBJ2-7, with 8 bases lining up with TRBD2. V lost 0 bases to trimming and J lost 3 bases; unmatched junction nucleotides: 1. This CDR3 comprises 13 residues. CDR1 GTSNPN and CDR2 SVGIG come from the germline V gene (reference sequence). The CDR3 here is CAWSVSGSYEQYF. The sequenced CDR3 bases are TGTGCCTGGAGTGTGAGCGGGAGCTACGAG.

Concerning this clone: The CDR3 extends 3 residues past the end of the read, so its final part is completed from the germline J gene. The V call is TRBV13, the J call TRBJ1-1, with TRBD1 matching over 8 bases. Germline values: CDR1 PRHDT, CDR2 FYEKMQ (reference sequence). This CDR3 is 12 amino acids long. The sequenced part of the CDR3 DNA is TGTGCCAGCAGCCCTTCTGACAGGGGC. The encoded protein is CASSPSDRG. The whole CDR3 reads CASSPSDRGAFF.

Note on this clone: From the germline J gene comes the end of the CDR3, since the read stops 3 residues before it. The chain couples TRBV7-9 to TRBJ1-2; possible D gene TRBD1, 6 bases. Germline V gene data show CDR1 as SEHNR and CDR2 as FQNEAQ (reference sequence). The V end was cut by 0 bases, the J end by 4 bases, with 12 bases between. The CDR3 length is 15 residues. The CDR3: CASSLATTGGYGYTF. The DNA read from the CDR3 is TGTGCCAGCAGCTTAGCTACGACAGGCGGCTATGGC.

A note on this clone: Read data end 3 residues before the CDR3 end; the end is taken from the germline J gene. The rearrangement uses TRBV5-6 and TRBJ2-3; D call uncertain. The CDR3 sequence is 12 residues long. CDR1 and CDR2 from the germline V gene are SGHDT and YYEEEE. Trimming shortened V by 0 bases and J by 5 bases, and 4 bases separated the two germline ends. This CDR3 reads CASSLGLDTQYF. The sequenced part of the CDR3 DNA is TGTGCCAGCAGCTTGGGGCTAGATACG.

In regard to this clone: The observed sequence ends 3 residues before the CDR3 terminus, with the missing tail filled in from the germline J gene. J is TRBJ2-3 and V is TRBV19; 7 bases are shared with TRBD2. This CDR3 is 15 amino acids long. Germline CDR1 is LNHDA and CDR2 is SQIVND (reference sequence). The V and J ends lost 0 bases and 1 base, in that order; junction bases with no gene match: 1. The sequenced CDR3 bases are TGTGCCAGTAGTATAGAGGCGGGGGGCACAGATACG. This translates into CASSIEAGGTDT. Given in full, the CDR3 is CASSIEAGGTDTQYF. Using reference TRBV19 and TRBJ2-3 for the parts outside the CDR3, the full variable domain is DGGITQSPKYLFRKEGQNVTLSCEQNLNHDAMYWYRQDPGQGLRLIYYSQIVNDFQKGDIAEGYSVSREKKESFPLTVTSAQKNPTAFYLCASSIEAGGTDTQYFGPGTRLTVL.

On this clone itself: The DNA ends 3 residues before the CDR3 does, and the rest of the CDR3 is filled in from the germline J gene. The V call is TRBV2, the J call TRBJ1-1, with D possibly TRBD1 on 6 matching bases. CDR1 SNHLY and CDR2 FYNNEI come from the germline V gene. V was trimmed by 1 base and J by 5 bases, leaving 8 bases between them. The CDR3 consists of 13 residues. CDR3 bases read: TGTGCCAGCAGTGAAGGACAGGTAACTGAA. This encodes CASSEGQVTE. The full CDR3 reads CASSEGQVTEAFF.

Details on this clone: The sequence runs out 3 residues before the end of the CDR3; the remainder is reconstructed from the germline J gene. The gene calls are TRBV19 and TRBJ1-4; TRBD1 aligns across 9 bases. Per the germline V gene, CDR1 is LNHDA and CDR2 is SQIVND (reference sequence). There are 13 residues in the CDR3. V shed 6 bases, J shed 6 bases, and the junction held 2 bases outside the gene matches. The covered CDR3 bases are TGTGCCAGTAGCCGGGACAGGGATGAAAAA. Translated: CASSRDRDEK. The CDR3, in full, reads CASSRDRDEKLFF.

A word on this clone: The read finishes 3 residues shy of the CDR3 end, and the germline J gene is used to complete it. This chain uses TRBV5-1 with TRBJ1-1, with TRBD1 matching over 7 bases. V lost 2 bases, J lost 2 bases, and 3 bases stayed unmatched. The V gene's germline CDR1 is SGHRS and CDR2 YFSETQ. This CDR3 spans 14 amino acids. This CDR3 is CASSFGTENTEAFF. The part of the CDR3 DNA that was read is TGCGCCAGCAGCTTCGGGACAGAAAACACTGAA.

Comment on this clone: The read ends 3 residues shy of where the CDR3 ends; the end is completed using the germline J gene. V and J are TRBV7-9 and TRBJ1-1; D not resolved. Trimming took 5 bases from V and 3 from J, leaving 10 bases between them. Germline CDR1 SEHNR, CDR2 FQNEAQ (reference sequence). The CDR3 contains 13 residues. The CDR3 bases that were read are TGTGCCAGCAGCATAGAAGCGGACACTGAA. Its protein product is CASSIEADTE. The CDR3 in full is CASSIEADTEAFF.

The part of the CDR3 DNA that was read is TGTGCCAGCTCAAGGACTAGCGGGATGGATGAG. It codes for CASSRTSGMDE. From start to end, the CDR3 is CASSRTSGMDEQFF. The genes are TRBV18 and TRBJ2-1; 12 nucleotides agree with TRBD2. Coverage ceases 3 residues before the CDR3 finishes, and the germline J gene fills in the end. V gave up 5 bases and J gave up 8 bases; unmatched junction bases: 4. CDR3 size: 14 residues. In germline, CDR1 is KGHSH, CDR2 LQKENI. Variable domain in full (rest from reference TRBV18 and TRBJ2-1): NAGVMQNPRHLVRRRGQEARLRCSPMKGHSHVYWYRQLPEEGLKFMVYLQKENIIDESGMPKERFSAEFPKEGPSILRIQQVVRGDSAAYFCASSRTSGMDEQFFGPGTRLTVL.

A note on this clone: The CDR3 extends 3 residues past the end of the read, so its final part is completed from the germline J gene. The chain has TRBV7-6 and TRBJ2-3; 12 positions match TRBD2. CDR1 is SGHVS, CDR2 FNYEAQ, per germline. The CDR3 has 18 residues. The V segment lost 4 bases and the J segment 4 bases; nucleotides outside the gene matches: 12. CDR3 DNA (partial): TGTGCCAGCAGCTCACACCTAGCGGGAGGGCCAAGCCCAGATACG. It translates to CASSSHLAGGPSPDT. The whole CDR3 protein reads CASSSHLAGGPSPDTQYF.

A remark on this clone: The read ends 3 residues before the CDR3 terminus; that terminus is restored from the germline J gene. The genes are TRBV19 and TRBJ2-3; 8 bases fit TRBD2. The trim removed 8 bases at V and 0 bases at J, leaving 4 bases unmatched. From germline, CDR1 is LNHDA and CDR2 SQIVND (reference sequence). This CDR3 is 14 amino acids long. The DNA read from the CDR3 is TGTGCCAGTTCAACTAGCGGTAGCACAGATACG. Its protein is CASSTSGSTDT. The complete CDR3 sequence is CASSTSGSTDTQYF.

Turning to this clone: The DNA ends 3 residues before the CDR3 does, and the rest of the CDR3 is filled in from the germline J gene. The rearrangement joins TRBV7-9 to TRBJ2-3, with unresolved D. The CDR3 is 13 amino acids. Trimming stripped 6 bases from V and 2 bases from J, with 9 bases between. Looked up from germline, CDR1 is SEHNR and CDR2 is FQNEAQ (reference sequence). The sequenced CDR3 bases are TGTGCCAGCAGTGCGGCAGTCACAGATACG. Its protein is CASSAAVTDT. The CDR3 in its entirety is CASSAAVTDTQYF.

Regarding this clone: The missing CDR3 end, 3 residues past where the read stops, is filled in from the germline J gene. This chain uses TRBV5-1 with TRBJ2-7; TRBD1 agrees at 7 bases. J gave up 0 bases and V 0 bases, and 9 bases lay outside the gene matches. Germline lookup yields CDR1 SGHRS and CDR2 YFSETQ. CDR3 length: 17 amino acids. The covered CDR3 bases are TGCGCCAGCAGCTTGGGGGATTCACGGGACAGCTCCTACGAG. Translated: CASSLGDSRDSSYE. From start to end, the CDR3 is CASSLGDSRDSSYEQYF. Drawing the rest from reference TRBV5-1 and TRBJ2-7, the complete variable domain is KAGVTQTPRYLIKTRGQQVTLSCSPISGHRSVSWYQQTPGQGLQFLFEYFSETQRNKGNFPGRFSGRQFSNSRSEMNVSTLELGDSALYLCASSLGDSRDSSYEQYFGPGTRLTVT.

With regard to this clone: The CDR3 end falls 3 residues outside the read, so it is completed with the germline J gene. J is TRBJ2-2 and V is TRBV7-2; the D is unclear. The CDR3 runs to 15 residues. Trimming left V 6 bases short and J 1 base short, with 12 bases between. Germline CDR1 SGHTA, CDR2 FQGNSA. The CDR3 spells CASSPWAGNTGELFF. The CDR3 bases that were read are TGTGCCAGCAGTCCTTGGGCAGGGAACACCGGGGAG.

For this clone: Sequencing ends 3 residues short of the CDR3 end; the germline J gene provides the rest. The gene calls are TRBV5-1 and TRBJ1-1; D not resolved. The CDR3 consists of 15 residues. The V end was cut by 0 bases, the J end by 0 bases, with 9 bases between. The germline V gene has CDR1 SGHRS and CDR2 YFSETQ. CDR3 bases read: TGCGCCAGCAGCTTGGGGGCAGGCTTGAACACTGAA. This encodes CASSLGAGLNTE. The CDR3 as a whole reads CASSLGAGLNTEAFF.